The next 24 T cell receptor beta chains were all read from a single sample in a study of PD-L1 blockade in urothelial cancer. Time point indicated: pretreatment peripheral blood. Using immunoSEQ multiplex PCR, the repertoire was profiled, and TCRdb retains in-frame clones only, with some absent. The table has about 87,000 clones, 65% to 85% seen once. Sequenced material: PBMCs, taken around atezolizumab (anti-PD-L1) treatment. Receptors were obtained from a man in his fifties or sixties with urothelial cancer.

This rearrangement joins TRBV6-6 to TRBJ2-1; D unresolved. The CDR3 contains 15 residues. V lost 5 bases and J lost 0, with 11 bases in between. The V gene's germline CDR1 is MNHNY and CDR2 SVGAGI (reference sequence). The CDR3 region has the DNA TGTGCCAGCAGTCCTCGGTATGACTCCTACAATGAGCAGTTCTTC. Its translation is CASSPRYDSYNEQFF.

The chain has TRBV28 and TRBJ2-2, with 9 bases identical to TRBD1. The CDR3 consists of 17 residues. Germline V CDR1 and CDR2: MDHEN, SYDVKM. V shed 5 bases, J shed 5 bases, and the junction held 12 bases outside the gene matches. The CDR3 spells CASSLAGTGRRTGELFF. DNA of the CDR3: TGTGCCAGCAGTCTCGCCGGGACAGGGAGGCGGACCGGGGAGCTGTTTTTT.

This chain connects TRBV5-4 to TRBJ2-1; no reliable D call. Germline lookup yields CDR1 SGHNT and CDR2 YYREEE (reference sequence). The CDR3 has 14 residues. The V gene lost 0 bases and the J gene lost 3 bases, with 7 bases spanning the gap. CDR3 residues: CASSLAGNYNEQFF. Here the CDR3 DNA reads TGTGCCAGCAGCTTGGCGGGTAACTACAATGAGCAGTTCTTC.

J is TRBJ2-1 and V is TRBV6-1; 11 nucleotides agree with TRBD2. The CDR3 is made up of 14 amino acids. V shed 7 bases, J shed 8 bases, and the junction held 7 bases outside the gene matches. Germline V gene data show CDR1 as MNHNS and CDR2 as SASEGT. The CDR3, as DNA: TGTGCCAGCACCGGGACTAGCGGAGTTTATGAGCAGTTCTTC. Encoded protein: CASTGTSGVYEQFF.

This clone was observed a single time. This chain uses TRBV6-1 with TRBJ2-1; 11 nucleotides match TRBD1. There are 15 residues in the CDR3. J gave up 5 bases and V 7 bases, and 7 bases lay outside the gene matches. From germline, CDR1 is MNHNS and CDR2 SASEGT. This CDR3 is CASMSRDRGNNEQFF. CDR3 in DNA: TGTGCCAGCATGAGCCGGGACAGGGGGAACAATGAGCAGTTCTTC.

The chain joins TRBV7-6 to TRBJ2-2, with 15 positions matching TRBD2. Germline V CDR1 and CDR2: SGHVS, FNYEAQ. V was clipped by 0 bases and J by 3 bases; unmatched bases: 2. The CDR3 is 18 residues long. CDR3 amino acids: CASSLAGTSGGYTGELFF. As DNA, the CDR3 is TGTGCCAGCAGCTTAGCCGGGACTAGCGGGGGGTACACCGGGGAGCTGTTTTTT.

The chain recombines TRBV2 with TRBJ2-7; perhaps TRBD1 as D (5 bases). CDR1 SNHLY and CDR2 FYNNEI come from the germline V gene. The CDR3 spans 15 residues. Between the trimmed V and J ends, which lost 5 bases and 2 bases, there was a span of 16 bases. The CDR3 coding sequence is TGTGCCAGCAGTCCGGTGCAGGGAAATCCCTACGAGCAGTACTTC. Encoded protein: CASSPVQGNPYEQYF. Filled out from reference TRBV2 and TRBJ2-7, the complete variable domain reads EPEVTQTPSHQVTQMGQEVILRCVPISNHLYFYWYRQILGQKVEFLVSFYNNEISEKSEIFDDQFSVERPDGSNFTLKIRSTKLEDSAMYFCASSPVQGNPYEQYFGPGTRLTVT.

The chain joins TRBV6-5 to TRBJ1-1; tentatively, D is TRBD1 (6 bases). V lost 6 bases and J lost 1, with 12 bases in between. CDR3 length: 14 amino acids. Germline CDR1 and CDR2: MNHEY and SVGAGI. CDR3 residues: CASRRLRGNTEAFF. The CDR3 DNA reads TGTGCCAGCAGGCGACTCAGGGGGAACACTGAAGCTTTCTTT.

The chain uses TRBV29-1 and TRBJ2-1; D is possibly TRBD2 (5 bases). CDR3 length: 13 amino acids. Trimming removed 5 bases from V and 0 bases from J, with 8 bases in between. Germline CDR1 SQVTM, CDR2 ANQGSEA. The chain's CDR3 is CSVSGGSYNEQFF. CDR3 nucleotide sequence: TGCAGCGTTTCAGGAGGCTCCTACAATGAGCAGTTCTTC.

CDR3 region: CASSYGWGRNEQFF. In DNA form, the CDR3 reads TGTGCCAGCAGTTATGGCTGGGGGAGGAATGAGCAGTTCTTC. The chain is built from TRBV6-5 and TRBJ2-1, with D possibly matching TRBD2 (6 bases). The CDR3 covers 14 residues. Looked up from germline, CDR1 is MNHEY and CDR2 is SVGAGI. V gave up 3 bases and J gave up 7 bases, with 13 bases separating them.

The chain combines TRBV7-9 with TRBJ2-7, with TRBD2 matching over 7 bases. With 3 bases clipped from V and 5 bases from J, the junction kept 13 bases outside the gene matches. Germline V gives CDR1 SEHNR, CDR2 FQNEAQ (reference sequence). CDR3 length: 16 residues. The CDR3 protein is CASSFAVSGGGDEQYF. The DNA for the CDR3 is TGTGCCAGCAGCTTTGCCGTCTCGGGGGGAGGGGACGAGCAGTACTTC. Based on the CDR3 plus reference TRBV7-9 and TRBJ2-7, the full variable domain is DTGVSQNPRHKITKRGQNVTFRCDPISEHNRLYWYRQTLGQGPEFLTYFQNEAQLEKSRLLSDRFSAERPKGSFSTLEIQRTEQGDSAMYLCASSFAVSGGGDEQYFGPGTRLTVT.

This clone was seen a single time. The gene calls are TRBV19 and TRBJ2-2; 10 bases line up with TRBD2. This CDR3 contains 17 residues. Looked up from germline, CDR1 is LNHDA and CDR2 is SQIVND (reference sequence). Trimming cost V 6 bases and J 1 base; bases outside gene matches: 8. This chain's CDR3 is CASSRTSGQLNTGELFF. DNA for the CDR3: TGTGCCAGTAGCAGGACTAGCGGACAATTGAACACCGGGGAGCTGTTTTTT.

This sequence joins TRBV19 and TRBJ2-1; D is possibly TRBD2 (6 bases). Germline V gene data show CDR1 as LNHDA and CDR2 as SQIVND (reference sequence). The CDR3 contains 15 residues. Trimming removed 7 bases at V and 0 bases at J, with 13 bases between. The CDR3 region has the DNA TGTGCCAGTATATCCCCCGGGAGCTCCTACAATGAGCAGTTCTTC. This translates into CASISPGSSYNEQFF.

The chain has TRBV2 and TRBJ1-6; possible D gene TRBD1, 6 bases. Trimming left V 6 bases short and J 7 bases short, with 10 bases between. The germline gives CDR1 SNHLY, CDR2 FYNNEI. The CDR3 sequence is 13 residues long. CDR3 sequence: CASRGQINSPLHF. CDR3 DNA sequence: TGTGCCAGCAGAGGACAGATAAATTCACCCCTCCACTTT.

The chain employs TRBV29-1 and TRBJ1-2, with D hard to call. V was pared by 0 bases and J by 9 bases, with 14 bases between. CDR1 SQVTM and CDR2 ANQGSEA come from the germline V gene. The CDR3 spans 13 residues. DNA of the CDR3: TGCAGCGTTGAAGATCCCCGGTCAGGCTGCTACACCTTC. As protein: CSVEDPRSGCYTF.

This clone was seen once. The chain links TRBV11-2 to TRBJ1-6; no clear D gene. V lost 3 bases to trimming and J lost 7 bases, with 13 bases between them. Germline V gene data show CDR1 as SGHAT and CDR2 as FQNNGV. The CDR3 is made up of 15 amino acids. The chain's CDR3 is CASSLRRFGNSPLHF. Written as DNA, the CDR3 is TGTGCCAGCAGCTTGAGGAGGTTCGGCAATTCACCCCTCCACTTT.

The gene calls are TRBV30 and TRBJ1-4, with no clear D. CDR3 length equals 13 residues. V dropped 1 base and J dropped 6 bases, with 9 bases sitting between them. Germline-derived CDR1 and CDR2 are GTSNPN and SVGIG (reference sequence). The CDR3 region has the DNA TGTGCCTGGAGTGAAGCGGATTATGAAAAACTGTTTTTT. Its protein product is CAWSEADYEKLFF.

CDR3 residues: CASSEAPRGAGGSYEQYF. CDR3 nucleotides: TGTGCCAGCAGTGAAGCTCCGAGGGGTGCGGGGGGCTCCTACGAGCAGTACTTC. The V gene is TRBV6-1, the J gene TRBJ2-7, with TRBD2 matching 8 bases. Looked up from germline, CDR1 is MNHNS and CDR2 is SASEGT. The CDR3 spans 18 residues. Trimming cost V 0 bases and J 0 bases; bases outside gene matches: 10.

This clone appeared once. The V gene is TRBV12-1, the J gene TRBJ2-3; the DNA was not used to check the table's D call, TRBD2. TRBV12-1 is designated a pseudogene. The CDR3 runs to 16 residues. Here the CDR3 DNA reads TGTGCCAGCAGCTTAGGACTAGCGGATTTTCCAGATACGCAGTATTTT. Amino acid sequence: CASSLGLADFPDTQYF.

This clone was picked up a small number of times. The V and J genes are TRBV2 and TRBJ1-1, with D perhaps TRBD1 (6 bases). This CDR3 region has 11 residues. In germline, CDR1 is SNHLY, CDR2 FYNNEI. V lost 6 bases, J lost 8 bases, and 10 bases lay in between. The CDR3 region has the DNA TGTGCCAGCAGCGTTCAGGGGGAAGCTTTCTTT. It yields the protein CASSVQGEAFF.

This clone was detected only once. The rearrangement links TRBV7-2 to TRBJ1-2; D is ambiguous. The CDR3 runs to 17 residues. Trimming pared 0 bases from V and 1 base from J, leaving 15 bases between. The germline V gene encodes CDR1 SGHTA and CDR2 FQGNSA. CDR3 DNA sequence: TGTGCCAGCAGCTTAGCTACGAGTCCGGGTATTAACTATGGCTACACCTTC. Translation gives CASSLATSPGINYGYTF.

V usage is TRBV15 and J usage is TRBJ1-2; D is uncertain. The CDR3 has 12 amino acids. Per the germline V gene, CDR1 is LNHNV and CDR2 is YYDKDF (reference sequence). Trimming pared 1 base from V and 8 bases from J, leaving 8 bases between. The CDR3 here is CATSRAGIGYTF. The CDR3 DNA follows: TGTGCCACCAGCAGAGCCGGGATCGGCTACACCTTC.

This chain links TRBV5-4 with TRBJ2-1; a possible D gene is TRBD1 (6 bases). V shed 0 bases and J shed 2 bases, with 12 bases lying between them. Per germline, CDR1 SGHNT and CDR2 YYREEE (reference sequence). The CDR3 has 16 residues. The chain's CDR3 is CASSLDGTRPYNEQFF. The CDR3 coding sequence is TGTGCCAGCAGCTTGGACGGGACACGGCCCTACAATGAGCAGTTCTTC.

For the CDR3, the DNA is TGTGCCAGCAGTGAAGATACAGGGGGTAATGAAAAACTGTTTTTT. Translation gives CASSEDTGGNEKLFF. This chain joins TRBV6-1 and TRBJ1-4; 8 nucleotides line up with TRBD1. This CDR3 has 15 residues. The J segment lost 4 bases and the V segment lost 1 base, leaving 2 bases of the junction unmatched. CDR1 and CDR2 (germline): MNHNS, SASEGT.